This T cell receptor beta chain comes out of a study of blood T cell repertoires in COVID-19. Profiling relied on immunoSEQ multiplex PCR, and the TCRdb table lists in-frame clones only, not all of them. The data show about 190,000 clones, around 88% seen once. This CDR3 is 13 amino acids long. Between the trimmed V and J ends, which lost 6 bases and 1 base, there was a span of 9 bases. The sample consisted of peripheral blood. The clonotype comes from a woman younger than 45 with acute or convalescent COVID-19. The chain couples TRBV12-3 or TRBV12-4 to TRBJ1-2, with D perhaps TRBD1 (5 bases). CDR3 residues: CASSPDSNYGYTF. CDR3 nucleotides: TGTGCCAGCAGCCCCGACAGTAACTATGGCTACACCTTC.